This paragraph reports one T cell receptor (beta chain). The record originates from a study of blood T cell repertoires in COVID-19. About the research overall: Whether acute or convalescent, the COVID-19 samples came from the United States, Italy and Spain. PBMCs, B-cell-depleted T cells, or T cells provided the cDNA or gDNA that made up the material.

The CDR3 has 17 amino acids. The V segment lost 5 bases and the J segment 0 bases; nucleotides outside the gene matches: 5. Germline CDR1 and CDR2: MNHEY and SMNVEV (reference sequence). The method was immunoSEQ multiplex PCR; TCRdb's version includes in-frame clones alone and lacks a portion of them. The data hold some 220,000 clones, with around 90% observed a single time. The receptor comes from a woman between 18 and 29 years old who had recovered from COVID-19. The chain carries TRBV27 and TRBJ2-6; 9 bases map to TRBD1. Sequencing was done on a sample of peripheral blood. The DNA of the CDR3 is TGTGCCAGCAGTAGCGGGACAGGGAACTCTGGGGCCAACGTCCTGACTTTC. Protein: CASSSGTGNSGANVLTF.